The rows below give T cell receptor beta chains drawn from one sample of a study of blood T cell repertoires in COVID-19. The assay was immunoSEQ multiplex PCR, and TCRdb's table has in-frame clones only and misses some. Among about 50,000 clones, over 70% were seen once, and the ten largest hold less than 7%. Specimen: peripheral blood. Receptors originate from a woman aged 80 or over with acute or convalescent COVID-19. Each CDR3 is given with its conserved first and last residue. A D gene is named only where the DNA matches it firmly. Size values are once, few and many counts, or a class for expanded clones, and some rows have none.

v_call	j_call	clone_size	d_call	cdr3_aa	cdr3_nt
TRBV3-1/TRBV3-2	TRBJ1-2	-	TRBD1	CASSQDIQGAEGYTF	TGTGCCAGCAGCCAAGATATACAGGGGGCTGAGGGCTACACCTTC
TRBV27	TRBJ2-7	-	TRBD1	CASSIGTGSYEQYF	TGTGCCAGCAGTATCGGGACAGGTTCCTACGAGCAGTACTTC
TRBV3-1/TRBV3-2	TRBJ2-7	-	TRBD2	CASSQAGTSDWVEQYF	TGTGCCAGCAGCCAAGCCGGGACTAGTGACTGGGTGGAGCAGTACTTC
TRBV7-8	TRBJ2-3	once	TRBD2	CASSLAGTSGTDTQYF	TGTGCCAGCAGCTTAGCCGGGACTAGCGGCACAGATACGCAGTATTTT
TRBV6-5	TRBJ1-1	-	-	CASQQGQNTEAFF	TGTGCCAGTCAACAGGGCCAGAACACTGAAGCTTTCTTT
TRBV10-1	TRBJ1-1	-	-	CASSYRNTEAFF	TGCGCCAGCAGTTACAGGAACACTGAAGCTTTCTTT
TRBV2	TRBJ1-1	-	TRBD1	CASSSRAGTGGLGTEAFF	TGTGCCAGCAGTTCACGAGCCGGGACAGGGGGCTTGGGCACTGAAGCTTTCTTT
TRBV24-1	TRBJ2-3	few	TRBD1	CATCDPKRDRVTDTQYF	TGTGCCACCTGTGACCCCAAACGCGACAGGGTCACAGATACGCAGTATTTT
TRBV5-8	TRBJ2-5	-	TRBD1	CASSLAEGGRETQYF	TGTGCCAGCAGCTTGGCCGAAGGGGGCCGGGAGACCCAGTACTTC
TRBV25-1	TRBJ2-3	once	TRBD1	CASSGRTGQGDTQYF	TGTGCCAGCAGTGGGCGGACAGGGCAAGGAGATACGCAGTATTTT
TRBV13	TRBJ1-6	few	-	CASSPRGDNSPLHF	TGTGCCAGCAGTCCAAGGGGCGATAATTCACCCCTCCACTTT
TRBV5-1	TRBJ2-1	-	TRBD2	CARSAGAGGRTNEQFF	TGCGCCCGCAGCGCCGGGGCGGGGGGGCGAACTAATGAGCAGTTCTTC
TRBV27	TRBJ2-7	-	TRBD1	CASKTMTGVLEQYF	TGTGCCAGCAAGACGATGACAGGGGTTCTGGAGCAGTACTTC
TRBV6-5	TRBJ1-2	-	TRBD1	CASSTNSGGTVGYTF	TGTGCCAGCAGTACCAACTCAGGGGGAACGGTTGGCTACACCTTC
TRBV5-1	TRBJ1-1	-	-	CASSSLLNTEAFF	TGCGCCAGCAGCTCTTTATTGAACACTGAAGCTTTCTTT
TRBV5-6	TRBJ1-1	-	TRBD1	CASSSTPGQGNTEAFF	TGTGCCAGCAGCAGCACTCCGGGACAGGGGAACACTGAAGCTTTCTTT
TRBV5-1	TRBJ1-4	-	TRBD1	CASSLQLDRGPDSTNEKLFF	TGCGCCAGCAGCCTTCAACTGGACAGGGGACCGGACTCAACTAATGAAAAACTGTTTTTT
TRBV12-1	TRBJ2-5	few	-	CASSFGGTKGTQYF	TGTGCCAGCAGCTTTGGCGGGACCAAGGGGACCCAGTACTTC
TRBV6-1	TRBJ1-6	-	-	CASSEPPSPLHF	TGTGCCAGCAGTGAACCCCCGTCACCCCTCCACTTT
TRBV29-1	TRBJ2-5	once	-	CSAQADRETQYF	TGCAGCGCCCAGGCAGACAGGGAGACCCAGTACTTC
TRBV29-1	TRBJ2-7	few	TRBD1	CSVAGTGAYEQYF	TGCAGCGTTGCAGGGACAGGAGCCTACGAGCAGTACTTC
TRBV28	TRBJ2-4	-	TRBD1	CASSYRTGSVRYF	TGTGCCAGCAGTTATAGGACAGGCTCGGTTCGGTACTTC
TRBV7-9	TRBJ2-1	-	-	CASSVSEVYNEQFF	TGTGCCAGCAGTGTCTCTGAGGTTTACAATGAGCAGTTCTTC
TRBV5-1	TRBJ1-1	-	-	CASSLTGNTEAFF	TGCGCCAGCAGCTTGACAGGGAACACTGAAGCTTTCTTT
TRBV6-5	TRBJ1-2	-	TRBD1	CASSSRTGGGYYGYTF	TGTGCCAGCAGTTCCCGGACAGGTGGGGGTTACTATGGCTACACCTTC
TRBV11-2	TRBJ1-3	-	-	CASSLDGGSGNTIYF	TGTGCCAGCAGCTTGGACGGAGGCTCTGGAAACACCATATATTTT
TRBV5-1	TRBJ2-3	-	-	CASSLERGGYTDTQYF	TGCGCCAGCAGCTTGGAAAGAGGGGGATACACAGATACGCAGTATTTT
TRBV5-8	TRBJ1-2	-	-	CASSLEPPGYYGYTF	TGTGCCAGCAGCTTGGAACCCCCAGGGTACTATGGCTACACCTTC
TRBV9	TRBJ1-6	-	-	CASSVGDTNNSPLHF	TGTGCCAGCAGCGTAGGGGACACCAATAATTCACCCCTCCACTTT
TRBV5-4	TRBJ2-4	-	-	CASSPDGGGGRLVAKNIQYF	TGTGCCAGCAGCCCTGACGGAGGGGGGGGCAGGTTGGTAGCCAAAAACATTCAGTACTTC
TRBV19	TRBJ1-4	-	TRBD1	CASRPTGEGTNEKLFF	TGTGCCAGTAGACCGACAGGGGAAGGAACTAATGAAAAACTGTTTTTT
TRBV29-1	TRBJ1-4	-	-	CSVEANPGEKLFF	TGCAGCGTTGAAGCCAACCCAGGGGAAAAACTGTTTTTT
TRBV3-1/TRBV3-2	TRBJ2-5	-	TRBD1	CASSPRQGRETQYF	TGTGCCAGCAGCCCTAGACAGGGTCGAGAGACCCAGTACTTC
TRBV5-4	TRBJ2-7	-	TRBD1	CASSYDRGQTYEQYF	TGTGCCAGCAGCTACGACAGGGGGCAGACCTACGAGCAGTACTTC
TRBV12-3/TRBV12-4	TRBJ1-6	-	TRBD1	CASSVQGQARHF	TGTGCCAGCAGTGTTCAGGGACAGGCACGACACTTT
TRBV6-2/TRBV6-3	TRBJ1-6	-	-	CASSKGRSSYNSPLHF	TGTGCCAGCAGTAAAGGAAGGAGCTCCTATAATTCACCCCTCCACTTT
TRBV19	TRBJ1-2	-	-	CASSIAQGRNYGYTF	TGTGCCAGTAGTATAGCCCAGGGGCGAAACTATGGCTACACCTTC
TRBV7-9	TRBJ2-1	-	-	CASSEVPGLDNEQFF	TGTGCCAGCAGCGAAGTCCCGGGACTGGACAATGAGCAGTTCTTC
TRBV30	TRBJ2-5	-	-	CAWSPSVETQYF	TGTGCCTGGAGTCCTAGCGTAGAGACCCAGTACTTC
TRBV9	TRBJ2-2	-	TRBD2	CASSAPLAGGPNGELFF	TGTGCCAGCAGCGCCCCCCTAGCGGGGGGGCCGAACGGGGAGCTGTTTTTT
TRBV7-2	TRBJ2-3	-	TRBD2	CASSLGIAGGTLDTQYF	TGTGCCAGCAGCTTAGGGATAGCGGGGGGCACCTTAGATACGCAGTATTTT
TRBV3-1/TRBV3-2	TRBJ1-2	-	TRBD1	CASSQLTGSDGYTF	TGTGCCAGCAGCCAACTGACAGGGTCGGACGGCTACACCTTC
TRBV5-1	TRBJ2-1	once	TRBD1	CASSRGTGTYNEQFF	TGCGCCAGCAGCAGGGGGACAGGGACTTACAATGAGCAGTTCTTC
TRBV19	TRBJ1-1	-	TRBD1	CASSSQGEAEAFF	TGTGCCAGTAGTTCTCAGGGGGAGGCTGAAGCTTTCTTT
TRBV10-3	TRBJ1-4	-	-	CAIMDSNEKLFF	TGTGCCATCATGGACAGTAATGAAAAACTGTTTTTT
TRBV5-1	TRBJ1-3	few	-	CASSLESSGNTIYF	TGCGCCAGCAGCTTGGAGAGCTCTGGAAACACCATATATTTT